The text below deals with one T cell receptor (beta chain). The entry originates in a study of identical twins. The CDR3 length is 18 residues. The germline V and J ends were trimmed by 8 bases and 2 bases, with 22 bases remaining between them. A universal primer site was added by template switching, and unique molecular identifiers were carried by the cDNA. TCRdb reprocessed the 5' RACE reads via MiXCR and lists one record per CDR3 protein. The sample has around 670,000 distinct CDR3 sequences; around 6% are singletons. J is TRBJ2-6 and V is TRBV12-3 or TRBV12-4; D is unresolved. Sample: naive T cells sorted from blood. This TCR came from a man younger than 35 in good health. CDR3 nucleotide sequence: TGTGCCAGCGGCCTGGGCTTACCAATTTTTACTGGGGCCAACGTCCTGACTTTC. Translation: CASGLGLPIFTGANVLTF.